The text below deals with one TCR beta chain. What it binds is unknown. These data are taken from a study of blood T cells in healthy people across ages. Notes on the study in general: PBMCs left unsorted prevented a conclusive naive versus antigen-experienced comparison. Higher diversity, along with more naive CD4+ cells, distinguished long-lived donors from aged donors.

Caucasian individuals from Russia who were healthy and aged about 6 to 90 acted as donors. For the second PCR, which ran for 7 to 11 cycles, a sample-barcoded 5' primer and a J-beta primer mix were used. A template-switch adaptor containing 12 random nucleotides labeled each cDNA molecule. TCRdb re-derived calls from the 5' RACE reads in MiXCR, one entry per CDR3 protein. The data contain about 1,600,000 distinct CDR3 sequences, 42% of them seen just once; the ten biggest clones take up 7.9%. Germline V lookup: CDR1 MNHEY, CDR2 SMNVEV (reference sequence). The CDR3 is 18 amino acids. V gave up 5 bases and J gave up 3 bases, with 22 bases separating them.

V gene TRBV27 combines with J gene TRBJ1-4, with a weak D call TRBD1 (5 bases). The sequence came from a young woman in good health. Sequencing was carried out using blood. The DNA of the CDR3 is TGTGCCAGCAGTCCCACCGGCAGGGTGGATTTCGCTAATGAAAAACTGTTTTTT. Protein sequence: CASSPTGRVDFANEKLFF.